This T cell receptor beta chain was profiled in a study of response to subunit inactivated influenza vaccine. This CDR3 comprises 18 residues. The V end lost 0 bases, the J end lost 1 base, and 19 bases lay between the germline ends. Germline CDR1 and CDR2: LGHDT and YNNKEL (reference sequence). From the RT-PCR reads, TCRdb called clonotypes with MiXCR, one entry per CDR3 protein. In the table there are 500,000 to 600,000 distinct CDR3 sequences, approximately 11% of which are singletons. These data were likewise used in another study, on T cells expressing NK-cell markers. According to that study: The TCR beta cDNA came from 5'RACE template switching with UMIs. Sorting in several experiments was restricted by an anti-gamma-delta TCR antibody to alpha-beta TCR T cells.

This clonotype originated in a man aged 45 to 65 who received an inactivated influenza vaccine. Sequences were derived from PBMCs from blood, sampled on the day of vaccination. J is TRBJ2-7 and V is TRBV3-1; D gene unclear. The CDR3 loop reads CASSQDPIWWGGSYEQYF. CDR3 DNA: TGTGCCAGCAGCCAAGATCCGATTTGGTGGGGTGGGTCCTACGAGCAGTACTTC.